A selection of T cell receptor beta chains follows, all from one sample in a study of regulatory T cells. The table came from immunoSEQ multiplex PCR; TCRdb's copy has only in-frame clones and leaves some out. The top ten clones hold 32% of a sample with 15,000 to 20,000 clones, 92% of them seen once. Sequenced: CD8+ T cells sorted from blood. These receptors were collected from a person under 35 with CD3G deficiency. The CDR3 runs from the conserved cysteine through the conserved F or W. Clone size is given for some rows only: seen once, a few or many times, or a class if the clone is expanded.

TRBV5-1 | - | CASSLWLAVNNEQFF
TRBV7-8 | - | CASSLLAEPTDTQYF
TRBV7-2 | once | CASSPTGGLEQYF
TRBV23-1 | - | CASSQSTGSNQPQHF
TRBV14 | - | CASSLKRPVGLAGNKDTQYF
TRBV7-8 | - | CASSPKTSEGETQYF
TRBV14 | - | CASSLESSYEQYF
TRBV21-1 | - | CASSIPLADTEAFF
TRBV7-8 | - | CASSLGGEGQYF
TRBV23-1 | - | CALRPPGTEAFF
TRBV6-5 | - | CASSYAGHNYGYTF
TRBV19 | - | CASSILSVSSREAQHF
TRBV11-2 | - | CASSFGTSGAYEQYF
TRBV27 | - | CASSPIPSGEQFF
TRBV28 | - | CASQPGLDSYNEQFF